This is a list of T cell receptor beta chains from one sample in a study of blood T cells in healthy people across ages. TCRdb called the 5' RACE reads again in MiXCR, with one record for every CDR3 protein. The repertoire holds about 1,400,000 distinct CDR3 sequences, with around 55% as singletons. The sample was blood. Source of these receptors: a man aged 18 to 30 in good health. Both conserved end residues are part of each CDR3. The D gene is left open where the match is weak. Clone size appears in some rows only: once, few, many, or a class for an expanded clone.

v_call	j_call	d_call	clone_size	cdr3_nt	cdr3_aa
TRBV5-1	TRBJ2-1	NA	NA	TGCGCCAGCAGCTTTAGGTTAGTGGGCAGGGCGGATGAGCAGTTCTTC	CASSFRLVGRADEQFF
TRBV28	TRBJ1-2	TRBD1	few	TGTGCCAGCAGCACAGGGGGTCGAGATGGCTACACCTTC	CASSTGGRDGYTF
TRBV4-1	TRBJ1-6	NA	NA	TGCGCCAGCACAGGGAACTCCAGGGGTAATTCACCCCTCCACTTT	CASTGNSRGNSPLHF
TRBV11-2	TRBJ1-1	NA	few	TGTGCCAGCAGCTTAGGGTGGGACACTGAAGCTTTCTTT	CASSLGWDTEAFF
TRBV3-1	TRBJ1-4	TRBD1	NA	TGTGCCAGTCAACCTAGGGGGCTCCTAGAAAAACTGTTTTTT	CASQPRGLLEKLFF
TRBV14	TRBJ2-3	TRBD2	NA	TGTGCCAGCAGCCAACGCCCATTGACTAGCGGGAGAGGAGGTACGCAGTATTTT	CASSQRPLTSGRGGTQYF
TRBV5-1	TRBJ2-3	NA	NA	TGCGCCAGCAGCCAGGAATTCGCGGGAGATACGCAGTATTTT	CASSQEFAGDTQYF
TRBV5-1	TRBJ2-2	TRBD1	NA	TGCGCCAGCAGCGGCGGGACAGGAGCGAACACCGGGGAGCTGTTTTTT	CASSGGTGANTGELFF
TRBV20-1	TRBJ2-7	TRBD2	NA	TGCAGTGCTATTCAGACTAGCGGGAGCACCGAGCAGTACTTC	CSAIQTSGSTEQYF
TRBV29-1	TRBJ2-7	NA	NA	TGCAGCGTAGAATTACAGGAGAACTACGAGCAGTACTTC	CSVELQENYEQYF
TRBV2	TRBJ2-5	NA	NA	TGTGCCAGCAGTGAGAGCAGTTCTGGAGAGACCCAGTACTTC	CASSESSSGETQYF
TRBV29-1	TRBJ2-3	NA	few	TGCAGCGTTGAGTTCGGGACCCGCACAGATACGCAGTATTTT	CSVEFGTRTDTQYF
TRBV27	TRBJ2-2	TRBD1	NA	TGTGCCAGCACCCCGGGACAGGGGTTCCCAAGCGGGGAGCTGTTTTTT	CASTPGQGFPSGELFF
TRBV13	TRBJ2-2	NA	few	TGTGCCAGCAGCTTAGTAGACGGGGAGCTGTTTTTT	CASSLVDGELFF
TRBV4-2	TRBJ1-5	TRBD1	NA	TGTGCCAGCAGCCAAGAAGTCGGTAGGGGGCTTGGCAATCAGCCCCAGCATTTT	CASSQEVGRGLGNQPQHF
TRBV2	TRBJ1-2	NA	once	TGTGCCAGCAGTGACATAGACCGACAGAACTATGGCTACACCTTC	CASSDIDRQNYGYTF
TRBV6-5	TRBJ1-5	NA	NA	TGTGCCAGCAGTTACGGTCAGGGTCAGCCCCAGCATTTT	CASSYGQGQPQHF
TRBV5-4	TRBJ2-1	TRBD2	NA	TGTGCCAGCAGCTTGAGAGGACTAGCGGGATCCCTTTACAATGAGCAGTTCTTC	CASSLRGLAGSLYNEQFF
TRBV5-1	TRBJ2-7	TRBD1	NA	TGCGCCAGCAGCTTGGACGGGACAGCCCTAGGCTCCTACGAGCAGTACTTC	CASSLDGTALGSYEQYF
TRBV5-1	TRBJ2-2	NA	NA	TGCGCCAGCAGCTTGATGGCAGTCACCGGGGAGCTGTTTTTT	CASSLMAVTGELFF
TRBV4-2	TRBJ2-1	NA	NA	TGTGCCAGCAGCCTTATCGCTATATCTACCTACAATGAGCAGTTCTTC	CASSLIAISTYNEQFF
TRBV11-2	TRBJ1-1	NA	NA	TGTGCCAGCAGCTTAGCTCGTCGGGTGGATAGACCGGGAAAGAACACTGAAGCTTTCTTT	CASSLARRVDRPGKNTEAFF
TRBV4-1	TRBJ2-7	NA	NA	TGCGCCAGCAGCCAAATCACTCGCGGGGAGCAGTACTTC	CASSQITRGEQYF
TRBV20-1	TRBJ2-1	NA	few	TGCAGTGCTGTCCCCTGGGGCGATGAGCAGTTCTTC	CSAVPWGDEQFF
TRBV5-1	TRBJ2-7	NA	NA	TGCGCCAGCAGCACGACGACAGGAACCTACGAGCAGTACTTC	CASSTTTGTYEQYF
TRBV5-1	TRBJ2-7	TRBD1	NA	TGCGCCAGCAGCCTAGATCTGGGACAGGGCTACTACGAGCAGTACTTC	CASSLDLGQGYYEQYF
TRBV27	TRBJ2-7	NA	NA	TGTGCCAGCAGCACACGGAGGGGAGCCTACGAGCAGTACTTC	CASSTRRGAYEQYF
TRBV20-1	TRBJ2-5	NA	NA	TGCAGTGCTAGAGGGACATTTGGCGAGACCCAGTACTTC	CSARGTFGETQYF
TRBV6-5	TRBJ1-6	NA	NA	TGTGCCAGCAGTTACTCGATGACCCCTCAATCCTATAATTCACCCCTCCACTTT	CASSYSMTPQSYNSPLHF
TRBV13	TRBJ2-7	TRBD1	once	TGTGCCAGCAGCTTAGGCCTAGACAGGGGGTACTACGAGCAGTACTTC	CASSLGLDRGYYEQYF
TRBV7-8	TRBJ2-3	TRBD1	NA	TGTGCCAGCAGCTTAGGGGACAGGGAGCCAGATACGCAGTATTTT	CASSLGDREPDTQYF
TRBV5-1	TRBJ2-7	NA	once	TGCGCCAGCAGCAAGCCCGGGACGAGCTACGAGCAGTACTTC	CASSKPGTSYEQYF
TRBV7-7	TRBJ2-2	TRBD2	NA	TGTGCCAGCAGCTTGGTCCTAGCGGGAGACGCCGGGGAGCTGTTTTTT	CASSLVLAGDAGELFF
TRBV6-5	TRBJ2-7	TRBD2	once	TGTGCCAGCAGTGAAGAAACTAGCGTCGAGCAGTACTTC	CASSEETSVEQYF
TRBV29-1	TRBJ2-7	TRBD1	NA	TGCAGCGTAGTTGGGACAGCATCCTACGAGCAGTACTTC	CSVVGTASYEQYF
TRBV6-4	TRBJ2-6	NA	few	TGTGCCAGCAGTGACTGGGGTGCTGGGGCCAACGTCCTGACTTTC	CASSDWGAGANVLTF
TRBV28	TRBJ1-5	NA	few	TGTGCCAGCAGGGACGGCTATCAGCCCCAGCATTTT	CASRDGYQPQHF
TRBV6-2/TRBV6-3	TRBJ2-1	TRBD2	NA	TGTGCCAGCAGTCTCTTAAGCGGGAAAAGCTCCTACAATGAGCAGTTCTTC	CASSLLSGKSSYNEQFF
TRBV27	TRBJ2-7	TRBD2	few	TGTGCCAGCAGTTCGTCCACGCCCCGGGGGGGCTGGAGCTCCTACGAGCAGTACTTC	CASSSSTPRGGWSSYEQYF
TRBV7-9	TRBJ2-7	TRBD2	few	TGTGCCAGCAGGCCACCCTCGGGACTAACGTCCTACGAGCAGTACTTC	CASRPPSGLTSYEQYF
TRBV20-1	TRBJ2-7	NA	few	TGCAGTGGAGAACAGGGTACCTACGAGCAGTACTTC	CSGEQGTYEQYF
TRBV29-1	TRBJ2-7	NA	few	TGCAGCGTTGGTAAAGAAGGTAGCCACTACGAGCAGTACTTC	CSVGKEGSHYEQYF
TRBV5-5	TRBJ2-1	TRBD2	few	TGTGCCAGCAGCCCTAGCGGGGGGGCTGTCTCCTACAATGAGCAGTTCTTC	CASSPSGGAVSYNEQFF
TRBV29-1	TRBJ2-1	NA	NA	TGCAGCGTTGAATCGAACAGGGACTACAATGAGCAGTTCTTC	CSVESNRDYNEQFF
TRBV30	TRBJ1-2	TRBD1	NA	TGTGCCTGGAGCCTAGGACAGGGGATATCAAGGGGCTACACCTTC	CAWSLGQGISRGYTF
TRBV6-5	TRBJ2-7	NA	few	TGTGCCACTCAGGGCAGCCCCTACGAGCAGTACTTC	CATQGSPYEQYF
TRBV2	TRBJ2-3	NA	NA	TGTGCCAGCAGCCAGGAACAGGACCGCACAGATACGCAGTATTTT	CASSQEQDRTDTQYF
TRBV4-1	TRBJ2-7	TRBD2	NA	TGCGCCAGCAGCCTGGGACTAGCGGGTCCCTACAATGAGCAGTACTTC	CASSLGLAGPYNEQYF
TRBV7-9	TRBJ2-7	TRBD1	few	TGTGCCAGCAGCTCATCTCCGGGACAGAGAACTTACGAGCAGTACTTC	CASSSSPGQRTYEQYF
TRBV21-1	TRBJ1-2	NA	NA	TGTGCCAGCAGCAGAGGACAGGGACGTACTGGCTACACCTTC	CASSRGQGRTGYTF
TRBV4-1	TRBJ1-1	NA	many	TGCGCCAGCAGCCCTCCGAGTGGGATTGGAGCTTTCTTT	CASSPPSGIGAFF
TRBV6-6	TRBJ2-7	NA	NA	TGTGCCAGCAGTTACGCCACCTACAGAGACGAGCAGTACTTC	CASSYATYRDEQYF
TRBV10-3	TRBJ1-2	NA	NA	TGTGCCATCAGTGAACCGGGACACGACGACTATGGCTACACCTTC	CAISEPGHDDYGYTF
TRBV25-1	TRBJ1-2	TRBD1	NA	TGTGCCAGCAGTGGAGGACAGGGGTATAACTATGGCTACACCTTC	CASSGGQGYNYGYTF